Sequencing of this T cell receptor (beta chain) was carried out in a study of T cell responses to AZD1222 COVID-19 vaccine. Study context: Pooling of second doses given at about 4 or about 12 weeks was done.

Germline V CDR1 and CDR2: MGHRA, YSYEKL. This CDR3 spans 15 amino acids. Trimming took 0 bases from V and 4 from J, leaving 10 bases between them. The table came from immunoSEQ multiplex PCR; TCRdb's copy has only in-frame clones and leaves some out. This table holds 150,000 to 200,000 clones, approximately 92% found once. Material: peripheral blood, obtained on day 0 of AZD1222 vaccination. This chain links TRBV4-1 with TRBJ1-3, with D perhaps TRBD1 (6 bases). This TCR was recovered from an adult in good health. The CDR3 DNA sequence: TGCGCCAGCAGCCAAGATCCGACAGGAGGAAACACCATATATTTT. It specifies CASSQDPTGGNTIYF.